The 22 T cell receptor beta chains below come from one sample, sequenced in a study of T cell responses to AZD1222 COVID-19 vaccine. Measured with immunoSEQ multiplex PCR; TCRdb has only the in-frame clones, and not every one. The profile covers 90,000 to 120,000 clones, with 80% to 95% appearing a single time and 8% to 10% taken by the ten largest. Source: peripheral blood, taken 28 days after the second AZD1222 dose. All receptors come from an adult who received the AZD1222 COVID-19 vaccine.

The CDR3 DNA reads as TGTGCCAGCAGTCAGAGGGGTTCTGGAGGCTACACCTTC. This encodes CASSQRGSGGYTF. This rearrangement joins TRBV6-5 to TRBJ1-2; D might be TRBD1 (5 bases). Germline-derived CDR1 and CDR2 are MNHEY and SVGAGI. V lost 5 bases to trimming and J lost 8 bases, with 15 bases between them. The CDR3 sequence is 13 residues long.

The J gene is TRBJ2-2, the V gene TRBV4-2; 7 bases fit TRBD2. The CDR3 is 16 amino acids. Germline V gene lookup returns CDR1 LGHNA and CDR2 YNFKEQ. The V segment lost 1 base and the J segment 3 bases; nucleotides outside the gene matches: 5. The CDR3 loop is CASSQAAGVDTGELFF. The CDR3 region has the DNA TGTGCCAGCAGCCAAGCCGCGGGAGTCGACACCGGGGAGCTGTTTTTT.

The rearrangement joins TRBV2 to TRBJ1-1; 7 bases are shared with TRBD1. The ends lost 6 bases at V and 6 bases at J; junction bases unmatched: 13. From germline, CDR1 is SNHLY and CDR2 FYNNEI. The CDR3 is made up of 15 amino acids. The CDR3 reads CASRFSGGGKPEAFF. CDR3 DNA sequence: TGTGCCAGCAGGTTCTCAGGGGGTGGTAAGCCTGAAGCTTTCTTT.

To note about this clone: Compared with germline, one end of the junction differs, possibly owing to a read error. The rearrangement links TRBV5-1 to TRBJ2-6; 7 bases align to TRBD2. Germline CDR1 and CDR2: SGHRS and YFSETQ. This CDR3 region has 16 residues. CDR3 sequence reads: CARSPWGGSGANVLTF. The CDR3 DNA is TGCGCCCGCAGTCCTTGGGGGGGCTCTGGGGCCAACGTCCTGACTTTC.

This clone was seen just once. Here the CDR3 reads CASSFRREQFF. The CDR3 DNA follows: TGTGCCAGCAGTTTTCGTCGTGAGCAGTTCTTC. The chain couples TRBV12-3 or TRBV12-4 to TRBJ2-1; D uncertain. The CDR3 contains 11 residues. V was trimmed by 3 bases and J by 9 bases, leaving 6 bases between them.

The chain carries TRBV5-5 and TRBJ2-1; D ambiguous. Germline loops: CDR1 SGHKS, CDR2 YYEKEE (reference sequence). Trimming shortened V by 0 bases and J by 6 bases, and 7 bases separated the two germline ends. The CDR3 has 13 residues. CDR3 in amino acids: CASSLDTVNEQFF. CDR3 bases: TGTGCCAGCAGCTTGGATACTGTCAATGAGCAGTTCTTC.

CDR3 sequence (DNA): TGCGCCAGCAGTGAACAGGCAAGAAACACTGAAGCTTTCTTT. Translated: CASSEQARNTEAFF. The chain uses TRBV10-1 and TRBJ1-1; maybe TRBD1 (5 bases). CDR3 length: 14 amino acids. Germline CDR1 WNHNN, CDR2 SYGVQD (reference sequence). V lost 3 bases and J 2 bases, leaving 10 bases between the germline ends.

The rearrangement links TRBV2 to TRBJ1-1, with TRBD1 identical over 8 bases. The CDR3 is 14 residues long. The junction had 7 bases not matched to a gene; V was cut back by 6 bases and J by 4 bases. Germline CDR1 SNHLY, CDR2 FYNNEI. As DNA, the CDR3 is TGTGCCAGCAGACAGGGGGAGGTGAGCACTGAAGCTTTCTTT. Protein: CASRQGEVSTEAFF.

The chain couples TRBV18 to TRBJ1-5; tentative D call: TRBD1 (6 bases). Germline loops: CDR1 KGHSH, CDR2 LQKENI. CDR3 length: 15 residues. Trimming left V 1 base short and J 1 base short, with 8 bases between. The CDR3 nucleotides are TGTGCCAGCTCACCACTGCAGGGGAGCAATCAGCCCCAGCATTTT. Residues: CASSPLQGSNQPQHF.

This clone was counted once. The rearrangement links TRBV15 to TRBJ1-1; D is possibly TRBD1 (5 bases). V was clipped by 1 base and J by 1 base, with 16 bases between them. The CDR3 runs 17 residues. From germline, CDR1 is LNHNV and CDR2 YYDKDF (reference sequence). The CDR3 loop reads CATSRVMRGTRNTEAFF. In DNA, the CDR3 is TGTGCCACCAGCAGAGTGATGAGGGGCACGCGGAACACTGAAGCTTTCTTT.

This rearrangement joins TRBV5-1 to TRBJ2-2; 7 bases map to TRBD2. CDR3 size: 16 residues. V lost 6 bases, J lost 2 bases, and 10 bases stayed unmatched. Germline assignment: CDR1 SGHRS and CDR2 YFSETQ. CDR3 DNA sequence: TGCGCCAGCACTTTAATAGGGAGGGGAAACACCGGGGAGCTGTTTTTT. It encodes CASTLIGRGNTGELFF. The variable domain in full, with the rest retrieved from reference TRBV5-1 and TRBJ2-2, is KAGVTQTPRYLIKTRGQQVTLSCSPISGHRSVSWYQQTPGQGLQFLFEYFSETQRNKGNFPGRFSGRQFSNSRSEMNVSTLELGDSALYLCASTLIGRGNTGELFFGEGSRLTVL.

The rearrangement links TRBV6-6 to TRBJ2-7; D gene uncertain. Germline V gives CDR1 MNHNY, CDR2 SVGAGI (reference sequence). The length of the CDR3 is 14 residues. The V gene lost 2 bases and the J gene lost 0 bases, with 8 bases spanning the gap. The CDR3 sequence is CASSYRDNSYEQYF. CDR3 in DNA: TGTGCCAGCAGTTACCGAGACAACTCCTACGAGCAGTACTTC.

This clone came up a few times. The CDR3: CASGLGGGIRTDTQYF. Here the CDR3 DNA reads TGTGCTAGTGGTTTAGGCGGGGGGATTCGCACAGATACGCAGTATTTT. This chain uses TRBV12-5 with TRBJ2-3; 8 nucleotides agree with TRBD2. Germline CDR1 LGHNT, CDR2 FRNRAP. This CDR3 comprises 16 residues. J lost 1 base, V lost 3 bases, and 6 bases had no gene match. The full variable domain, in which reference TRBV12-5 and TRBJ2-3 provide the parts outside the CDR3, is DARVTQTPRHKVTEMGQEVTMRCQPILGHNTVFWYRQTMMQGLELLAYFRNRAPLDDSGMPKDRFSAEMPDATLATLKIQPSEPRDSAVYFCASGLGGGIRTDTQYFGPGTRLTVL.

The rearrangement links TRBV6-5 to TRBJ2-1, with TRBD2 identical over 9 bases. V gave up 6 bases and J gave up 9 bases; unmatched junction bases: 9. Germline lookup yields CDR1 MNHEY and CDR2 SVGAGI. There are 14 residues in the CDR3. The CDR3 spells CASRPAGGQREQFF. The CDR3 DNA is TGTGCCAGCAGGCCCGCGGGGGGGCAACGTGAGCAGTTCTTC.

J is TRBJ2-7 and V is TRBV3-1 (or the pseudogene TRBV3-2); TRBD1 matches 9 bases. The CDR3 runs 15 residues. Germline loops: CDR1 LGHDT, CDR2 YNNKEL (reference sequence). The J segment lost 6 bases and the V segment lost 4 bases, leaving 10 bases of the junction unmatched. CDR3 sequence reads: CASSLTGTGLVEQYF. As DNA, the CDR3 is TGTGCCAGCAGCCTAACCGGGACAGGGCTAGTCGAGCAGTACTTC.

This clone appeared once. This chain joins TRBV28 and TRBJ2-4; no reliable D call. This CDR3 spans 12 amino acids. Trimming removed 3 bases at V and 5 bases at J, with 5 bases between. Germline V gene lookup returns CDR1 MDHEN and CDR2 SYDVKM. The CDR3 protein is CASSLPENIQYF. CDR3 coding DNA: TGTGCCAGCAGTTTGCCAGAAAACATTCAGTACTTC.

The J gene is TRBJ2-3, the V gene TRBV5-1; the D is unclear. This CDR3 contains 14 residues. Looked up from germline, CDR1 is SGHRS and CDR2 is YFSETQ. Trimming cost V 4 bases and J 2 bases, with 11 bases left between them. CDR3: CASSRAHDTDTQYF. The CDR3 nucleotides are TGCGCCAGCAGCCGGGCGCATGACACAGATACGCAGTATTTT.

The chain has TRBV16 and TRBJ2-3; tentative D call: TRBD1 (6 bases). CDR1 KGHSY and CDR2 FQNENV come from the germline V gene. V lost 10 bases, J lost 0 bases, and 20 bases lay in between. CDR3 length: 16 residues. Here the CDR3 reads CATQPGVSGSTDTQYF. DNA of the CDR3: TGTGCCACCCAGCCAGGGGTTTCGGGAAGCACAGATACGCAGTATTTT.

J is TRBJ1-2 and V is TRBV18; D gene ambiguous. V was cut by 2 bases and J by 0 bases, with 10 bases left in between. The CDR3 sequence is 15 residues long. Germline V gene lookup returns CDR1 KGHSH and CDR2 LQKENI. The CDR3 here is CASSPTTNSNYGYTF. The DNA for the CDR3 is TGTGCCAGCTCACCAACGACCAACTCTAACTATGGCTACACCTTC.

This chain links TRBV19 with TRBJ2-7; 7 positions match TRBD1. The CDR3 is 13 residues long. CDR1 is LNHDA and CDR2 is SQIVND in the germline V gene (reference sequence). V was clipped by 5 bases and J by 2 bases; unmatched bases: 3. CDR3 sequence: CASSDRATYEQYF. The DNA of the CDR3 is TGTGCCAGTAGTGACAGGGCAACCTACGAGCAGTACTTC.

The DNA for the CDR3 is TGTGCCAGCAGCCGAGGGACAGATAGCAATCAGCCCCAGCATTTT. Translation: CASSRGTDSNQPQHF. V and J are TRBV3-1 (or the pseudogene TRBV3-2) and TRBJ1-5; 7 bases align to TRBD1. Germline assignment: CDR1 LGHDT and CDR2 YNNKEL (reference sequence). CDR3 size: 15 residues. V lost 4 bases and J lost 0; bases outside the gene matches: 3.

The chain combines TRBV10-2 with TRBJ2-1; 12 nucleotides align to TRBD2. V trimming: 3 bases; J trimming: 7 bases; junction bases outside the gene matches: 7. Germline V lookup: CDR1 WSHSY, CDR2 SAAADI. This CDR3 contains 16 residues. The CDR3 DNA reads TGCGCCAGCAGTGAAACAGGACTAGCGGGGAGGAATGAGCAGTTCTTC. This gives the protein CASSETGLAGRNEQFF.